A selection of T cell receptor beta chains follows, all from one sample in a study of shared clonotypes between healthy human individuals. The method was immunoSEQ multiplex PCR; TCRdb's version includes in-frame clones alone and lacks a portion of them. The sample consists of approximately 940,000 clones, approximately 80% of them appearing once. The sequenced sample consisted of memory CD4+ T cells sorted from blood. The source of these receptors is a man aged 18-30 years in good health. CDR3s include the opening cysteine and the closing phenylalanine or tryptophan. A D gene is named only where the DNA matches it firmly. Some rows have no size entry. The others give once, few or many, or a class for an expanded clone.

V gene	J gene	D gene	clone size	CDR3 protein	CDR3 DNA
TRBV19	TRBJ2-3	TRBD1	few	CASTPGQGAGAKYF	TGTGCCAGTACTCCGGGACAGGGGGCAGGAGCGAAGTATTTT
TRBV6-5	TRBJ2-3	TRBD2	.	CASSGRGGTSVQYF	TGTGCCTCCTCGGGGCGGGGGGGCACCAGTGTGCAGTATTTT
TRBV28	TRBJ1-2	.	.	CASSSSGRGYGYTF	TGTGCCAGCAGTTCATCAGGGCGAGGCTATGGCTACACCTTC
TRBV14	TRBJ2-5	TRBD1	.	CASSQDLQGARYF	TGTGCCAGCAGCCAAGATCTACAGGGGGCGCGGTACTTC
TRBV4-1	TRBJ2-5	.	.	CASSQDWVMGETQYF	TGCGCCAGCAGCCAAGATTGGGTGATGGGGGAGACCCAGTACTTC
TRBV2	TRBJ2-7	TRBD1	.	CASSQDRGRSYEQYF	TGTGCCAGCAGTCAGGACAGGGGGCGTAGTTACGAGCAGTACTTC
TRBV7-2	TRBJ2-7	TRBD2	.	CASSGGTSGTYEQYF	TGTGCCAGCAGCGGGGGGACTAGCGGCACCTACGAGCAGTACTTC
TRBV19	TRBJ2-4	.	once	CASSIGIAKNIQYF	TGTGCCAGTAGTATAGGGATAGCCAAAAACATTCAGTACTTC
TRBV29-1	TRBJ2-3	TRBD1	.	CSVAADRATDTQYF	TGCAGCGTTGCGGCGGACAGGGCCACAGATACGCAGTATTTT
TRBV4-1	TRBJ2-3	TRBD2	.	CASSPTGGPNTQYF	TGCGCCAGCAGCCCCACGGGGGGGCCAAATACGCAGTATTTT
TRBV7-2	TRBJ1-3	.	.	CASSQSTGNTIYF	TGTGCCAGCAGTCAGAGTACAGGAAACACCATATATTTT
TRBV5-5	TRBJ2-3	.	.	CASSPRGTHSTDTQYF	TGTGCCAGCAGCCCTCGGGGAACCCATAGCACAGATACGCAGTATTTT
TRBV4-3	TRBJ2-7	.	.	CASSQDRGLAYEQYF	TGCGCCAGCAGCCAAGATAGAGGACTTGCCTACGAGCAGTACTTC
TRBV9	TRBJ1-1	.	once	CASSVLPNTEAFF	TGTGCCAGCAGCGTATTACCGAACACTGAAGCTTTCTTT
TRBV6-1	TRBJ1-2	.	.	CASSGLGQGMDGYTF	TGTGCCAGCAGTGGACTGGGGCAGGGAATGGATGGCTACACCTTC
TRBV7-2	TRBJ2-6	.	.	CASSLQGAGANVLTF	TGTGCCAGCAGCTTACAAGGGGCCGGGGCCAACGTCCTGACTTTC
TRBV14	TRBJ1-3	.	.	CASSSGFLAGNTIYF	TGTGCCAGCAGCTCGGGGTTCCTCGCCGGAAACACCATATATTTT
TRBV7-2	TRBJ2-3	.	.	CASSPDNTDTQYF	TGTGCCAGCAGCCCGGATAACACAGATACGCAGTATTTT
TRBV7-2	TRBJ2-4	TRBD1	.	CASSLGTGNIQYF	TGTGCCAGCAGCTTAGGGACAGGAAACATTCAGTACTTC
TRBV5-4	TRBJ2-7	.	.	CASSLGGTGSATYEQYF	TGTGCCAGCAGCTTGGGGGGCACAGGATCGGCCACCTACGAGCAGTACTTC
TRBV28	TRBJ2-7	.	.	CASSPQGIPYEQYF	TGTGCCAGCAGCCCTCAGGGAATCCCCTACGAGCAGTACTTC
TRBV2	TRBJ2-6	.	.	CASRLDSGANVLTF	TGTGCCAGCAGATTAGACTCTGGGGCCAACGTCCTGACTTTC
TRBV18	TRBJ2-5	.	.	CASSSNQGWETQYF	TGTGCCAGCTCATCGAACCAGGGGTGGGAGACCCAGTACTTC
TRBV19	TRBJ2-3	TRBD1	.	CASSSAQGITDTQYF	TGTGCCAGTAGTAGCGCACAGGGGATCACAGATACGCAGTATTTT
TRBV4-3	TRBJ2-3	.	.	CASSPRGRGTDTQYF	TGCGCCAGCAGCCCACGGGGGCGCGGCACAGATACGCAGTATTTT
TRBV6-1	TRBJ1-2	.	.	CASRGGQGFYGYTF	TGTGCCAGCAGGGGGGGCCAGGGGTTCTATGGCTACACCTTC
TRBV5-6	TRBJ1-3	TRBD1	.	CASSWAGTGGGNTIYF	TGTGCCAGCAGCTGGGCCGGGACAGGAGGTGGAAACACCATATATTTT
TRBV6-6	TRBJ2-2	.	.	CASSYLAGELFF	TGTGCCAGCAGTTACTTAGCCGGGGAGCTGTTTTTT
TRBV7-2	TRBJ2-7	TRBD1	.	CASSSDRGHSYEQYF	TGTGCCAGCAGCTCCGACAGGGGGCACAGCTACGAGCAGTACTTC
TRBV19	TRBJ1-4	.	once	CASSRRIYLSTNEKLFF	TGTGCCAGTAGTCGCAGGATCTACCTTTCAACTAATGAAAAACTGTTTTTT
TRBV19	TRBJ1-4	TRBD1	.	CASRQGAREKLFF	TGTGCCAGTAGACAGGGGGCTAGGGAAAAACTGTTTTTT
TRBV6-5	TRBJ1-3	TRBD1	.	CASSSGTGTGNTIYF	TGTGCCAGCAGTTCCGGGACAGGGACTGGAAACACCATATATTTT
TRBV7-2	TRBJ1-3	.	.	CASSPPGRENSGNTIYF	TGTGCCAGCAGCCCCCCCGGGCGGGAAAACTCTGGAAACACCATATATTTT
TRBV27	TRBJ1-6	.	.	CASTSQETNSPLHF	TGTGCCAGTACCTCGCAGGAGACAAATTCACCCCTCCACTTT
TRBV5-4	TRBJ2-5	.	.	CASSFGQNQETQYF	TGTGCCAGCAGCTTCGGGCAGAACCAAGAGACCCAGTACTTC
TRBV5-1	TRBJ2-7	TRBD2	.	CASSLRTSGKVAYEQYF	TGCGCCAGCAGCTTGCGCACTAGCGGGAAGGTTGCCTACGAGCAGTACTTC
TRBV11-2	TRBJ2-1	TRBD2	once	CASSLELAGYNEQFF	TGTGCCAGCAGCTTAGAGCTAGCGGGGTACAATGAGCAGTTCTTC